The present T cell receptor beta chain was sequenced within a study of cytomegalovirus exposure and HLA in healthy donors. Use of 60 Vbeta and 13 Jbeta primers characterized the PCR. The repertoire was sequenced with immunoSEQ multiplex PCR; TCRdb's copy has only in-frame clones and lacks some. This sample has about 180,000 clones, with 75% to 90% found just once. These donors, healthy bone marrow donors, were studied. The CDR3 extends over 14 amino acids. V was cut by 3 bases and J by 2 bases, with 10 bases left in between. Germline V gene data show CDR1 as SEHNR and CDR2 as FQNEAQ (reference sequence).

The sequence derives from a boy between 2 and 10 years old in good health and CMV-seronegative. The chain combines TRBV7-9 with TRBJ1-1, with D tentatively TRBD1 (6 bases). Sequencing input: PBMCs. The CDR3, as DNA: TGTGCCAGCAGCTTCACAGGGCCAAACACTGAAGCTTTCTTT. This codes for CASSFTGPNTEAFF.